Sequencing of this T cell receptor beta chain was carried out in a study of T cell therapy after organ transplantation (dated by TCRdb to about 2019). Background on the whole study: The therapy products consisted of autologous CMV-specific T cells grown in vitro for around two weeks using a peptide pool of 30 HLA class I and II CMV epitopes. Patients were given up to 6 doses of T cells at 2-week intervals and were followed for around 7 months after finishing therapy. About 80% of the ten patients were classed as clinical responders and two as nonresponders. Patients received a median of 1.92 x 10^8 CMV-specific T cells across 2 to 6 intravenous infusions. Long-term post-therapy blood samples were collected 20 to 29 weeks after completion of therapy. This study was a follow-up analysis of the TRBV repertoire from an open-label phase I trial that tested autologous CMV-specific adoptive T cell therapy in people who had received solid-organ transplants. Only about 85% of the 10 patients had long-term post-therapy samples available.

The time point label corresponds to: 20-29 weeks after completion of therapy. The patients had received solid-organ transplants and had drug-resistant/recurrent cytomegalovirus. Ten people from the trial were chosen for repertoire analysis because post-therapy peripheral blood mononuclear cells were available from them. Viable CD3+CD8+CD4- lymphocytes were isolated from PBMCs by sorting on a BD FACSAria III. The Qiagen DNeasy Kit was used to extract genomic DNA from the sorted cells. Paper-wide results and their limitations: The small number of expansions detected in nonresponders may be due to reduced sample coverage caused by poor CD8+ T cell yield. Because the cohort was small, confounders such as concurrent antirejection and antiviral medications could not be assessed. Before therapy, nonresponders had marked clonal expansions, and their repertoires changed minimally after therapy. The fold change in CD8 clonality after therapy was inversely correlated with pretherapy clonality, which suggests that less biased repertoires were more open to remodeling. Reconstitution after therapy appeared to include not only transferred clonotypes but also endogenous clonotypes that had not been detected in the therapy products.

The CDR3 has 12 amino acids, counting the end cysteine and phenylalanine. Only the CDR3 region is kept as DNA, spanning 36 bases read in frame from base 1. At the junction V is shortened by 3 bases and J by 15 bases, with 15 bases in between. CDR1 MGHDK and CDR2 SYGVNS were looked up in the germline V gene. On this clone itself: Its antigen target is currently unknown. No quality values exist for individual bases; no much larger clone is one base distant.

TRB CDR3 regions were amplified from genomic DNA with the immunoSEQ two-step, bias-controlled multiplex PCR assay. Sequencing of CDR3 libraries was carried out on an Illumina NextSeq 500. For the original study's pipeline: The immunoSEQ Analyzer platform was used for the initial alignment and bioinformatics, which included bias normalization against synthetic CDR3 analogs. Annotation of V, D and J genes followed the definitions in the IMGT database. For further TRBV analyses, VDJtools version 1.1.10 and the R package tcR version 2.2.1.11 were used with default settings. For the GLIPH analysis, version 1.0 was run with default settings. Significant clonotype frequency changes were tested by 2-sided binomial test with Benjamini-Hochberg correction (alpha = 0.01) in CDR3 sequences with at least 5 reads. This immuneACCESS table, as held by TCRdb, lists in-frame sequences with V and J called but not all clones. Of the missing ones, under half trace to an unresolved V gene in checked studies; the others have no known cause. V and J calls plus clone size are reproduced from that table; the DNA served to infer D and trimming. The sample table lists about 17,000 clones, less than 90% of them with a count of one. Around a third of the sample goes to the ten largest clones.

The starting material was CD8+ T cells from blood, obtained after autologous CMV-specific T cell therapy. The receptor was isolated from a human patient who had received a solid organ transplant and had CMV disease. Following a transplant, a fraction of the T cells may be traceable to the graft donor. The sequence is built from TRBV25-1 and TRBJ1-5, and the D gene may be TRBD1, 6 bases matching. The CDR3 in this case is CASSESGQSRHF. The DNA sequence is given as TGTGCCAGCAGTGAGTCCGGACAGAGCCGGCATTTT.